This section outlines one T cell receptor beta chain sequence together with its context. The target antigen is unknown. This sample is drawn from a study of cytomegalovirus exposure and HLA in healthy donors. Study observations and caveats: Most observed TCR sequences were rare, whereas some public TCRs were detected in many donors.

The donors were members of the validation cohort, which comprised about 120 subjects and was separate from the first cohort of several hundred subjects. TCRdb's copy holds only in-frame clones and misses some; the assay was immunoSEQ multiplex PCR. The table has 150,000 or so clones, 70% to 90% seen once; the top ten hold roughly 2.1%. Trimming removed 8 bases from V and 2 bases from J; junction bases left unmatched: 4. CDR1 and CDR2 from the germline V gene are SNHLY and FYNNEI. The CDR3 contains 14 residues. The receptor comes from a human donor in good health. The V gene is TRBV2, the J gene TRBJ2-5, with 11 positions matching TRBD2. The sample consisted of PBMCs. CDR3 loop: CASGRLAGQETQYF. CDR3 DNA: TGTGCCAGCGGCCGACTAGCGGGACAAGAGACCCAGTACTTC.